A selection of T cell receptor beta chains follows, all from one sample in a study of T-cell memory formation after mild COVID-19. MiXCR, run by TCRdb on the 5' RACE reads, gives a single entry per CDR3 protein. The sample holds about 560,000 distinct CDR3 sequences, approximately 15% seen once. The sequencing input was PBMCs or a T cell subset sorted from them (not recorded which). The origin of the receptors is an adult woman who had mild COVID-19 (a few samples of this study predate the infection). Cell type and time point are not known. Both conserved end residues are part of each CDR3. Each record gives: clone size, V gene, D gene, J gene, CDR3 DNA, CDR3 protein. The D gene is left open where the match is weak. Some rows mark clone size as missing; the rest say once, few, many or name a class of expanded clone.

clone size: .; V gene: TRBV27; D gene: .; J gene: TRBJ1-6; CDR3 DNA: TGTGCCAGCAGTTTCGGCTCGCATGGTTCACCCCTCCACTTT; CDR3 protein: CASSFGSHGSPLHF
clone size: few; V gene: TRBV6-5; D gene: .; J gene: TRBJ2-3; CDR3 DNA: TGTGCCAGCAGTTACGGGGGTCGAAGTGCGGATACGCAGTATTTT; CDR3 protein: CASSYGGRSADTQYF
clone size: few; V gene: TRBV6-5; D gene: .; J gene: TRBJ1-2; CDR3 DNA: TGTGCCAGCAATAGAGGAGGGAACTATGGCTACACCTTC; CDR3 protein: CASNRGGNYGYTF
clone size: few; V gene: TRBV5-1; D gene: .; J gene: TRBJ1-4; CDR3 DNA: TGCGCCAGCAGCTCAGGTTCGGGTGAAAAACTGTTTTTT; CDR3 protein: CASSSGSGEKLFF
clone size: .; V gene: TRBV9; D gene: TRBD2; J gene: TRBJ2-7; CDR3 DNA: TGTGCCAGCAGCAGAGAGGGGACTAGTGTCTACGAGCAGTACTTC; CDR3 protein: CASSREGTSVYEQYF
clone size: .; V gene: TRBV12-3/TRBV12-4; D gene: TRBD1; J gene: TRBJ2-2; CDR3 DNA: TGTGCCAGCACCGAGACAGGGCCCGGGGAGCTGTTTTTT; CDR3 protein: CASTETGPGELFF
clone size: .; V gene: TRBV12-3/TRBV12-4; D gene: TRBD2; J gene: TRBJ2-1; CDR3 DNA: TGTGCCAGCAGTCCAACCGGGACTAGCGGAAACAATGAGCAGTTCTTC; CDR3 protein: CASSPTGTSGNNEQFF
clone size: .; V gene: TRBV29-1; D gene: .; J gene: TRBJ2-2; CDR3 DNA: TGCAGCGTTGTGCAGGCGAACACCGGGGAGCTGTTTTTT; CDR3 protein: CSVVQANTGELFF
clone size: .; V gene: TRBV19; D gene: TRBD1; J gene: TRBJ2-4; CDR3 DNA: TGTGCCAGTAGTATGCTTGACAGGGACCTAGCCAAAAACATTCAGTACTTC; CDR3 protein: CASSMLDRDLAKNIQYF
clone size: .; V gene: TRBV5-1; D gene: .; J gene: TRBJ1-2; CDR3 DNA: TGCGCCAGCAGCTTGGCAAACATCTACACCTTC; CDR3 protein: CASSLANIYTF
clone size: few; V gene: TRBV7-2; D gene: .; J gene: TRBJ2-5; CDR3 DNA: TGTGCCAGCAGCGTACAGGGTGGGCAAGAGACCCAGTACTTC; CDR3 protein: CASSVQGGQETQYF
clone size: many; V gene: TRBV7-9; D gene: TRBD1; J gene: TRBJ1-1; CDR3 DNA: TGTGCCAGCAGCCCCCACGGGGGGGGACAGGGGGAATTCTTT; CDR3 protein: CASSPHGGGQGEFF
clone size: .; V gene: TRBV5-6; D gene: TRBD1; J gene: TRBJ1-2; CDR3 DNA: TGTGCCAGCAGCTTGAAGGGGGCGCGCTATGGCTACACCTTC; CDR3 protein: CASSLKGARYGYTF
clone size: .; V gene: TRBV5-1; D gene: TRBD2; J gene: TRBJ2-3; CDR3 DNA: TGCGCCAGCAGCTTGAGCGGGAGGGGCACAGATACGCAGTATTTT; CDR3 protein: CASSLSGRGTDTQYF
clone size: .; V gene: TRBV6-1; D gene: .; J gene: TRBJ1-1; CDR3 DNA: TGTGCCAGCATCTATGACCGCACTGAAGCTTTCTTT; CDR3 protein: CASIYDRTEAFF
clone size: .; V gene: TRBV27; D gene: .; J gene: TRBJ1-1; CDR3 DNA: TGTGCCAGCGCTCGCGGACAAATGACTTTCTTT; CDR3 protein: CASARGQMTFF
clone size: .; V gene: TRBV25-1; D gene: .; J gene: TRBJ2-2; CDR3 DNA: TGTGCCAGCAGCCGGGCCGCGGACACCGGGGAGCTGTTTTTT; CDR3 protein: CASSRAADTGELFF
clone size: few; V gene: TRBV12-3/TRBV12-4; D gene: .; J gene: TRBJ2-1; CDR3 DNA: TGTGCCAGCTTGAGGGTGGGGGGTAGGGGCAATGAGCAGTTCTTC; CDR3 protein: CASLRVGGRGNEQFF
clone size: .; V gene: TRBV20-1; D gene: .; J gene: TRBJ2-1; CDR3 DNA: TGCAGTGCTGGGATGAGCGGAACAGAGCAGTTCTTC; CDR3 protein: CSAGMSGTEQFF
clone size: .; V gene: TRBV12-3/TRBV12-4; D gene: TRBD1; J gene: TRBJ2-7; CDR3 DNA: TGTGCCAGCAGTTTAGCTGACAGGGGGGGCTACGAGCAGTACTTC; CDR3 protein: CASSLADRGGYEQYF
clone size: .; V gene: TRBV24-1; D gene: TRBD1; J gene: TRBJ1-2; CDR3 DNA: TGTGCCACCAGTGATTCAACAGGGGATGGCTACACCTTC; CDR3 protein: CATSDSTGDGYTF
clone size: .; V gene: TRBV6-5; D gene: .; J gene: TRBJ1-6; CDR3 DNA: TGTGCCAGCAGTTACGGTCCGGCTTCACCCCTCCACTTT; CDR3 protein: CASSYGPASPLHF
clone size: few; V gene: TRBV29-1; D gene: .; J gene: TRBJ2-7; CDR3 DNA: TGCAGCGTTGAAATGGGAGACGAGGGGAACTACGAGCAGTACTTC; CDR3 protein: CSVEMGDEGNYEQYF